This record covers a single TCR beta chain. The data originate from a study of blood T cell repertoires in COVID-19. Study in general: The study drew acute and convalescent COVID-19 samples from the United States, Italy and Spain. Sample material is recorded as cDNA or gDNA derived from T cells, B-cell-depleted T cells, or PBMCs.

Authors' methods: Amplifying reference gene primers gave estimates of nucleated cell counts. Measured with immunoSEQ multiplex PCR; TCRdb has only the in-frame clones, and not every one. D and trimming were read from the DNA, whereas the V and J calls and clone size are those reported in that table. The sample gives about 89,000 clones, about 74% of which show up once; about half is in the top ten. Sequencing was performed on peripheral blood. This clonotype was sampled from a human donor in a cohort sampled during active COVID-19.

The CDR3 loop reads CASSPLRNTGELFF. The CDR3 nucleotides are TGTGCCAGCTCACCACTTCGGAACACCGGGGAGCTGTTTTTT. The chain combines TRBV18 with TRBJ2-2; no firm D call. Germline CDR1 is KGHSH and CDR2 is LQKENI. This CDR3 contains 14 residues. Trimming took 1 base from V and 1 from J, leaving 4 bases between them.